The entry that follows covers one T cell receptor beta chain sequence. In germline, CDR1 is MNHEY, CDR2 SVGAGI. Trimming shortened V by 7 bases and J by 11 bases, and 14 bases separated the two germline ends. The CDR3 runs to 12 residues. Vbeta (60) and Jbeta (13) primers were used in the PCR. Clones were sequenced by immunoSEQ multiplex PCR, and TCRdb holds only the in-frame ones, with some missing. Of about 130,000 clones detected, less than 80% appear once; the ten largest clones hold around 6.3%. The data belong to a study of cytomegalovirus exposure and HLA in healthy donors. Study information: Membership in the Caucasian-associated ancestry cluster was found for about four fifths of a few hundred genotyped donors.

This clonotype originated in a middle-aged man in good health and CMV-seropositive. The sequenced sample was PBMCs. This chain links TRBV6-5 with TRBJ1-4, with D possibly TRBD1 on 5 matching bases. The chain's CDR3 is CASMRQGGKLFF. The CDR3 DNA follows: TGTGCCAGCATGAGGCAGGGAGGTAAACTGTTTTTT.